This passage covers 17 T cell receptor beta chains from one sample sequenced in a study of T cells in localized non-small cell lung cancer. This table comes from immunoSEQ multiplex PCR, and its TCRdb copy is limited to in-frame clones, with some not included. The sample shows roughly 86,000 clones, almost 85% of them seen only once. The specimen was peripheral blood, collected before any cancer treatment. The receptors were gathered from a man between 40 and 75 years old with stage I lung adenocarcinoma.

The chain has TRBV11-3 and TRBJ2-7; 7 nucleotides align to TRBD1. Trimming took 2 bases from V and 5 from J; bases not matched to a gene: 3. The CDR3 loop spans 13 amino acids. Germline CDR1 reads SGHNT; CDR2 reads YENEEA. CDR3 loop: CASSLTGVDEQYF. The CDR3, as DNA: TGTGCCAGCAGCTTAACAGGGGTGGACGAGCAGTACTTC.

This chain connects TRBV5-6 to TRBJ1-4, with 7 nucleotides matching TRBD1. The CDR3 has 16 residues. The germline gives CDR1 SGHDT, CDR2 YYEEEE. With V trimmed by 0 bases and J by 0 bases, 2 bases remained unmatched. CDR3 DNA sequence: TGTGCCAGCAGCTTGGCTACAGGGGCAACTAATGAAAAACTGTTTTTT. Its translation: CASSLATGATNEKLFF.

CDR3 residues: CASSPPASGAVTDTQYF. DNA of the CDR3: TGTGCCAGCTCACCACCTGCTAGCGGGGCCGTCACAGATACGCAGTATTTT. The chain carries TRBV18 and TRBJ2-3, with 9 bases matching TRBD2. J lost 2 bases, V lost 0 bases, and 6 bases had no gene match. This CDR3 has 17 residues. Germline values: CDR1 KGHSH, CDR2 LQKENI.

V and J are TRBV6-5 and TRBJ1-2; the D is unclear. Trimming removed 2 bases from V and 5 bases from J, with 12 bases in between. CDR1 is MNHEY and CDR2 is SVGAGI in the germline V gene. The length of the CDR3 is 14 residues. CDR3 nucleotides: TGTGCCAGCAGTTACCCTGGTGGCAAGTATGGCTACACCTTC. This codes for CASSYPGGKYGYTF.

The chain uses TRBV7-9 and TRBJ2-7; 8 bases align to TRBD1. The V gene's germline CDR1 is SEHNR and CDR2 FQNEAQ (reference sequence). The CDR3 is 12 amino acids. The V gene end was trimmed by 5 bases and the J gene end by 8 bases; junction bases not matched to a gene: 5. The CDR3 loop is CASSPDRAKQYF. The CDR3 DNA reads TGTGCCAGCAGCCCGGACAGGGCCAAGCAGTACTTC.

V usage is TRBV28 and J usage is TRBJ1-4; TRBD1 is a possible D gene (5 bases). The germline V gene has CDR1 MDHEN and CDR2 SYDVKM. Deletions cut 9 bases from V and 3 bases from J, with 14 bases between. The CDR3 covers 14 residues. The CDR3 DNA reads TGTGCCAGTCTCAGGGAGAGGGCTAATGAAAAACTGTTTTTT. Encoded protein: CASLRERANEKLFF.

The chain carries TRBV6-5 and TRBJ2-7; 8 bases agree with TRBD1. Germline V gene data show CDR1 as MNHEY and CDR2 as SVGAGI. V dropped 6 bases and J dropped 1; count of bases not matched to a gene: 8. The CDR3 contains 15 residues. The CDR3, as DNA: TGTGCCAGCAGGAACCGGGACAGGTCGTCCTACGAGCAGTACTTC. Its translation: CASRNRDRSSYEQYF.

The chain carries TRBV11-2 and TRBJ1-5, with D perhaps TRBD1 (5 bases). Trimming left V 1 base short and J 7 bases short, with 8 bases between. CDR3 length: 13 residues. Germline CDR1 reads SGHAT; CDR2 reads FQNNGV. CDR3 in amino acids: CASSLVRGQPQHF. Here the CDR3 DNA reads TGTGCCAGCAGCTTAGTTCGGGGCCAGCCCCAGCATTTT.

This clone was counted ten times or more. The V and J genes are TRBV13 and TRBJ2-2; 13 bases are shared with TRBD2. The CDR3 is 17 residues long. Per germline, CDR1 PRHDT and CDR2 FYEKMQ (reference sequence). Trimming removed 5 bases from V and 6 bases from J; junction bases left unmatched: 9. The CDR3 is CASSIPGLAGNAGELFF. The CDR3 DNA is TGTGCCAGCAGCATACCGGGACTAGCGGGAAACGCCGGGGAGCTGTTTTTT.

The rearrangement links TRBV29-1 to TRBJ2-1, with TRBD1 identical over 12 bases. From germline, CDR1 is SQVTM and CDR2 ANQGSEA. Trimming took 2 bases from V and 7 from J; bases not matched to a gene: 3. The CDR3 is 14 residues long. The CDR3 sequence is CSVELGQGANEQFF. CDR3 coding DNA: TGCAGCGTTGAATTGGGACAGGGGGCAAATGAGCAGTTCTTC.

This sequence joins TRBV5-5 and TRBJ2-1, with D maybe TRBD2 (6 bases). Germline V gene sequence: CDR1 SGHKS, CDR2 YYEKEE (reference sequence). The CDR3 has 12 residues. The V and J ends lost 1 base and 9 bases respectively, with 8 bases between them. CDR3 loop: CASSLMGGEQFF. CDR3 sequence (DNA): TGTGCCAGCAGCTTGATGGGAGGTGAGCAGTTCTTC.

V and J are TRBV19 and TRBJ1-2, with 8 bases aligning to TRBD1. V dropped 3 bases and J dropped 6; count of bases not matched to a gene: 6. The CDR3 extends over 14 amino acids. Germline CDR1 and CDR2: LNHDA and SQIVND (reference sequence). For the CDR3, the DNA is TGTGCCAGTAGTATCTTGGACAGGGTCAATGGCTACACCTTC. It codes for CASSILDRVNGYTF.

The rearrangement links TRBV6-1 to TRBJ2-1; D unclear. The CDR3 has 14 amino acids. CDR1 and CDR2 (germline): MNHNS, SASEGT. Trimming stripped 7 bases from V and 0 bases from J, with 10 bases between. The DNA for the CDR3 is TGTGCCAGCAAAAGAGAAGTCTCCTACAATGAGCAGTTCTTC. Its translation: CASKREVSYNEQFF.

The chain recombines TRBV11-2 with TRBJ1-1; no clear D gene. The germline V gene has CDR1 SGHAT and CDR2 FQNNGV. This CDR3 has 14 residues. Between the trimmed V and J ends, which lost 9 bases and 3 bases, there was a span of 17 bases. The CDR3: CASTLSAGDTEAFF. For the CDR3, the DNA is TGTGCCAGTACCCTCTCCGCCGGAGACACTGAAGCTTTCTTT.

This clone was found once. In DNA form, the CDR3 reads TGTGCCAGCTCACCTGGAGAGGCCGGTGGGTTCTTC. Its translation is CASSPGEAGGFF. The V call is TRBV18, the J call TRBJ2-1, with D unclear. The CDR3 is 12 residues long. V lost 3 bases and J lost 15, with 15 bases in between. CDR1 and CDR2 from the germline V gene are KGHSH and LQKENI.

J is TRBJ1-5 and V is TRBV19; TRBD1 matches at 7 bases. Per germline, CDR1 LNHDA and CDR2 SQIVND (reference sequence). V lost 9 bases and J lost 6; bases outside the gene matches: 23. This CDR3 has 18 residues. In nucleotides, the CDR3 is TGTGCCAGGGCGATTAGGGGGCGGCTATTTAGGATTAGTCAGCCCCAGCATTTT. This codes for CARAIRGRLFRISQPQHF.

J is TRBJ1-2 and V is TRBV5-1; 9 positions match TRBD1. The germline gives CDR1 SGHRS, CDR2 YFSETQ. This CDR3 has 14 residues. V gave up 3 bases and J gave up 5 bases; unmatched junction bases: 5. This CDR3 reads CASSSGTGMYGYTF. The CDR3 DNA is TGCGCCAGCAGCTCCGGGACAGGGATGTATGGCTACACCTTC.